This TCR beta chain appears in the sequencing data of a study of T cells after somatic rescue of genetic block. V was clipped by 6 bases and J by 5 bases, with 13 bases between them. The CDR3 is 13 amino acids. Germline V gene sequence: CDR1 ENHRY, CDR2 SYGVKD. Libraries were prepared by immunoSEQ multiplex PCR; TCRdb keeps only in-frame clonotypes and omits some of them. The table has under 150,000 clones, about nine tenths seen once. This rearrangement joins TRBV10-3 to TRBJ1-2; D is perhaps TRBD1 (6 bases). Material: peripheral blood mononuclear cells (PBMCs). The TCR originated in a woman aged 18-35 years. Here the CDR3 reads CAIRSTGEYGYTF. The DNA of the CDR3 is TGTGCCATCAGATCGACAGGAGAATATGGCTACACCTTC.